The sequence of this T cell receptor beta chain was determined in a study of blood T cell repertoires in COVID-19. Study-level background: T cells, B-cell-depleted T cells, or PBMCs provided the cDNA or gDNA that served as material.

V lost 1 base to trimming and J lost 5 bases, with 12 bases between them. There are 15 residues in the CDR3. Germline-derived CDR1 and CDR2 are MNHNS and SASEGT. Authors' processing steps: The authors estimated nucleated cell counts from reference gene primer amplification. Profiling relied on immunoSEQ multiplex PCR, and the TCRdb table lists in-frame clones only, not all of them. That table furnishes V, J and clone size, whereas the DNA furnished D and trimming. The data show 400,000 to 450,000 clones, roughly 88% seen once. This clone has only one observation. The receptor comes from a woman aged 25 to 39 with active or convalescent COVID-19. The sample consisted of peripheral blood. V is TRBV6-1 and J is TRBJ1-5, with D unclear. The CDR3 DNA sequence: TGTGCCAGCAGTGAAGGGAGGGCCCGACATCAGCCCCAGCATTTT. It specifies CASSEGRARHQPQHF.